This T cell receptor (beta chain) was sequenced in a study of yellow fever vaccine responses in identical twins. Findings of the study overall: It has been reported that, in twins, the vaccine T cell response seemed partly convergent and partly personalized.

V was shortened by 0 bases and J by 1 base, with 2 bases between the two germline ends. This CDR3 has 12 residues. Germline V lookup: CDR1 SGHNT, CDR2 YYREEE (reference sequence). MiXCR, run by TCRdb on the RT-PCR reads, gives a single entry per CDR3 protein. The sample shows 10,000 or so distinct CDR3 sequences, less than 85% of them seen only once. On this clonotype itself: Its antigen is unidentified.

This chain uses TRBV5-4 with TRBJ2-7, with D unclear. The input for sequencing was T cells from blood (PBMCs), unsorted or a sorted subset (not recorded which), taken before or after yellow fever vaccination (not recorded which). The clonotype comes from a woman aged 18-29 years who received the yellow fever vaccine. This chain's CDR3 is CASSLESYEQYF. As DNA, the CDR3 is TGTGCCAGCAGCTTGGAGTCCTACGAGCAGTACTTC.